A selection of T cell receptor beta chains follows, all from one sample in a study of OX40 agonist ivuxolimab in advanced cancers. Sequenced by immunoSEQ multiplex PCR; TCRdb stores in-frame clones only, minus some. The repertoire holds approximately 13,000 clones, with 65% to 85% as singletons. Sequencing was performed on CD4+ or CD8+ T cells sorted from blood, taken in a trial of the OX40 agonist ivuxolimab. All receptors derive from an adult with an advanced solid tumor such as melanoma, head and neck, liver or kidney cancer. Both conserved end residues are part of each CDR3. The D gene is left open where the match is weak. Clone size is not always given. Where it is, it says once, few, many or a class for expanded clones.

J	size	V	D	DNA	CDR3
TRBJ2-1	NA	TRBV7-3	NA	TGTGCCAGCAGCTCCCTAGTTGGTGAGCAGTTCTTC	CASSSLVGEQFF
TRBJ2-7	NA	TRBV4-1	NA	TGCGCCAGCAGCCAAGATTACAACCAGGGTTGGAGCTCCTACGAGCAGTACTTC	CASSQDYNQGWSSYEQYF
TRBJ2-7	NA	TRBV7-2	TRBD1	TGTGCCAGCAGCCCCCGGGCAGGGGGCCACGAGCAGTACTTC	CASSPRAGGHEQYF
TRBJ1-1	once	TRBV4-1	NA	TGCGCCAGCAGTCAAGCGGTTCTGGTTGGGCTTGAAGCTTTCTTT	CASSQAVLVGLEAFF
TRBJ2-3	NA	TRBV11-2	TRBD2	TGTGCCAGCAGCTTAGATGGACTAGTTATGGGGGTTTCCACAGATACGCAGTATTTT	CASSLDGLVMGVSTDTQYF
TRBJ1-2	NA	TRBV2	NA	TGTGCCAGCCTCCGGGCGGACTATGGCTACACCTTC	CASLRADYGYTF
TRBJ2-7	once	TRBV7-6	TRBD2	TGTGCCAGCAGCCCGGCCGGGGGGGACTACGAGCAGTACTTC	CASSPAGGDYEQYF
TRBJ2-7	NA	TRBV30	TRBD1	TGTGCCTGGAGACAGGGGGCGAATGAGCAGTACTTC	CAWRQGANEQYF
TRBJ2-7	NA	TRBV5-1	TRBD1	TGCGCCAGCAGCTTGGGACAGGGGGTCGTCGAGCAGTACTTC	CASSLGQGVVEQYF
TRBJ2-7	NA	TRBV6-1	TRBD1	TGTGCCAGCGAGTCCGGGACAGGGCTTGACGAGCAGTACTTC	CASESGTGLDEQYF
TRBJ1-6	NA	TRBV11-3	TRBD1	TGTGCCAGCACCCTCGGACAGGGCGAATCACCCCTCCACTTT	CASTLGQGESPLHF
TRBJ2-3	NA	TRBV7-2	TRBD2	TGTGCCAGCAGCTTAACTAGCGGGAGCTTGAATACGCAGTATTTT	CASSLTSGSLNTQYF
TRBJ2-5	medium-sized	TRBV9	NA	TGTGCCAGCAGCGTAGCCAGGGGCGAAGAGACCCAGTACTTC	CASSVARGEETQYF
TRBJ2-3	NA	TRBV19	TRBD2	TGTGCCAGTAGTATAGCAACTAGCGGGATCACAGATACGCAGTATTTT	CASSIATSGITDTQYF
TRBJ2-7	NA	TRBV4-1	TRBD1	TGCGCCAGCAGCCACCTCCATGGGGGCACAGGGGGTAACTACGAGCAGTACTTC	CASSHLHGGTGGNYEQYF
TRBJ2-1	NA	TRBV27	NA	TGTGCCAGCAGTTTATCGGGGGATAATGAGCAGTTCTTC	CASSLSGDNEQFF
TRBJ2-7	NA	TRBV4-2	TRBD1	TGTGCCAGCAGCCAAGAAGAAGGACAGGGAATCGTCGAGCAGTACTTC	CASSQEEGQGIVEQYF
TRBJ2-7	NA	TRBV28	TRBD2	TGTGCCAGCAGACCTAGACTAGCGGGCTACTACGAGCAGTACTTC	CASRPRLAGYYEQYF
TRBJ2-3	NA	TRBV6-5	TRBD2	TGTGCCAGCAGCCTAAAGCGGGACCCAGATACGCAGTATTTT	CASSLKRDPDTQYF
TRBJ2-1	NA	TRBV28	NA	TGTGCCAGCACTTCCCGAGAGGGGGGGGTAGAGGAGCAGTTCTTC	CASTSREGGVEEQFF
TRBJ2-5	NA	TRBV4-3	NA	TGCGCCAGCAGCCAAAAGGGGTATTCAGAGACCCAGTACTTC	CASSQKGYSETQYF
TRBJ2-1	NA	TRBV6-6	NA	TGTGCCAGCGAGGGGGAGGGGGATGAGCAGTTCTTC	CASEGEGDEQFF
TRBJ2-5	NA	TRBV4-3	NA	TGCGCCAGCAGCCAAGGAGGCGGCCAAGAGACCCAGTACTTC	CASSQGGGQETQYF
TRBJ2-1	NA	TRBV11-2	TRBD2	TGTGCCAGCAGCTTAGAAGGTAGCGGGAGGCCAGAGTTCTTC	CASSLEGSGRPEFF
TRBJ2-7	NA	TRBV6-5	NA	TGTGCCAGCAGATCACAGGGAACGTGGACCTACGAGCAGTACTTC	CASRSQGTWTYEQYF